These 15 T cell receptor beta chains share one sample of origin, sequenced in a study of identical twins. TCRdb reprocessed the 5' RACE reads with MiXCR, giving one entry per CDR3 protein. The sample lists approximately 530,000 distinct CDR3 sequences, around 24% occurring once. These data were also reused for a study on yellow fever vaccine responses in identical twins.

Sequenced: CD4+ T cells sorted from blood. These receptors came from a woman between 18 and 29 years old in good health.

This clonotype was seen only a few times. The CDR3 region has the DNA TGTGCCAGCAGTTCCCCACTGCCAGGGGGCAATGAGCAGTTCTTC. Amino acids: CASSSPLPGGNEQFF. This chain connects TRBV28 to TRBJ2-1, with 7 bases identical to TRBD1. The J segment lost 6 bases and the V segment lost 4 bases, leaving 9 bases of the junction unmatched. This CDR3 comprises 15 residues. Germline CDR1 is MDHEN and CDR2 is SYDVKM.

The table lists this clonotype with a few counts. The V gene is TRBV19, the J gene TRBJ2-1; 10 nucleotides line up with TRBD2. CDR1 is LNHDA, CDR2 SQIVND, per germline (reference sequence). V shed 7 bases, J shed 2 bases, and the junction held 11 bases outside the gene matches. CDR3 length: 17 residues. Written as DNA, the CDR3 is TGTGCCAGTAACGGCCTAGCGGGAGTGAGTGCCTACAATGAGCAGTTCTTC. Its translation is CASNGLAGVSAYNEQFF.

Only a few counts were recorded for this clonotype. This chain connects TRBV10-3 to TRBJ2-2; TRBD2 matches at 7 bases. V shed 8 bases, J shed 6 bases, and the junction held 12 bases outside the gene matches. The germline V gene has CDR1 ENHRY and CDR2 SYGVKD. CDR3 size: 15 residues. In DNA form, the CDR3 reads TGTGCCATCTCCCGTGCGGCGGGAGTGTCCGGGGAGCTGTTTTTT. It specifies CAISRAAGVSGELFF.

V and J are TRBV15 and TRBJ1-5, with D hard to call. The germline V and J ends were trimmed by 4 bases and 1 base, with 5 bases remaining between them. This CDR3 is built from 13 residues. CDR1 and CDR2 (germline): LNHNV, YYDKDF (reference sequence). CDR3 bases: TGTGCCACCAGCACTCAGAGCAATCAGCCCCAGCATTTT. Protein sequence: CATSTQSNQPQHF.

This chain joins TRBV7-9 and TRBJ2-5; 9 bases agree with TRBD1. With V trimmed by 4 bases and J by 1 base, 7 bases remained unmatched. The germline V gene encodes CDR1 SEHNR and CDR2 FQNEAQ (reference sequence). The CDR3 is made up of 16 amino acids. CDR3 loop: CASSSGQGYFQETQYF. CDR3 DNA: TGTGCCAGCAGCTCGGGACAGGGATATTTCCAAGAGACCCAGTACTTC. Full variable domain (outside the CDR3, taken from reference TRBV7-9 and TRBJ2-5): DTGVSQNPRHKITKRGQNVTFRCDPISEHNRLYWYRQTLGQGPEFLTYFQNEAQLEKSRLLSDRFSAERPKGSFSTLEIQRTEQGDSAMYLCASSSGQGYFQETQYFGPGTRLLVL.

This clonotype was detected ten times or more. The gene calls are TRBV20-1 and TRBJ1-2; D remains unclear. Trimming took 6 bases from V and 8 from J, leaving 10 bases between them. This CDR3 comprises 10 residues. In germline, CDR1 is DFQATT, CDR2 SNEGSKA (reference sequence). CDR3 amino acids: CSAASEGYTF. The DNA of the CDR3 is TGCAGTGCCGCTTCTGAGGGCTACACCTTC.

The genes are TRBV12-3 or TRBV12-4 and TRBJ2-1, with a weak D call TRBD2 (5 bases). The V end lost 5 bases, the J end lost 3 bases, and 17 bases lay between the germline ends. CDR3 size: 16 residues. CDR3 sequence reads: CASSPTGGAIYNEQFF. CDR3 coding DNA: TGTGCCAGCAGTCCCACCGGAGGAGCCATCTACAATGAGCAGTTCTTC.

This clonotype was recorded a few times. Here the CDR3 reads CASSLGVNYNEQFF. The CDR3 nucleotides read TGCGCCAGCAGCTTGGGAGTCAACTACAATGAGCAGTTCTTC. This chain joins TRBV5-1 and TRBJ2-1; no clear D. The ends were cut back, 0 bases at V and 3 bases at J, with 7 bases in the middle. This CDR3 region has 14 residues. Germline V gives CDR1 SGHRS, CDR2 YFSETQ.

The chain joins TRBV20-1 to TRBJ1-2; tentatively, D is TRBD1 (5 bases). Trimming took off 4 bases at V and 5 bases at J, with 17 bases between the two ends. The CDR3 sequence is 14 residues long. Germline V gene data show CDR1 as DFQATT and CDR2 as SNEGSKA (reference sequence). CDR3 in amino acids: CSANLLGTAYGYTF. In nucleotides, the CDR3 is TGCAGTGCTAATCTTTTGGGGACTGCGTATGGCTACACCTTC.

This clonotype was seen a few times. The CDR3 bases are TGTGCCAGCAGCCAGCAGCCACAGGGGGCTGGGTCAGATACGCAGTATTTT. Residues: CASSQQPQGAGSDTQYF. The V gene is TRBV7-8, the J gene TRBJ2-3; 9 nucleotides line up with TRBD1. The CDR3 covers 17 residues. Germline V gene lookup returns CDR1 SGHVS and CDR2 FQNEAQ. Trimming took 5 bases from V and 4 from J; bases not matched to a gene: 13.

The gene calls are TRBV2 and TRBJ2-1; D perhaps matches TRBD2 (5 bases). Germline values: CDR1 SNHLY, CDR2 FYNNEI. The CDR3 consists of 14 residues. The V end lost 7 bases, the J end lost 8 bases, and 18 bases lay between the germline ends. CDR3 in DNA: TGTGCCAGCAAGTCCGCTAGTGCGGGCCATGAGCAGTTCTTC. Protein sequence: CASKSASAGHEQFF.

Concerning this clonotype: Germline is not matched at one junction end, which may reflect a read error. The genes are TRBV20-1 and TRBJ2-1, with 8 bases identical to TRBD2. The CDR3 length is 17 residues. Germline-derived CDR1 and CDR2 are DFQATT and SNEGSKA (reference sequence). CDR3 in amino acids: CCARGVDGRALSNEQFF. The DNA of the CDR3 is TGCTGTGCTAGAGGCGTAGACGGGAGGGCCTTAAGCAATGAGCAGTTCTTC.

The genes are TRBV6-5 and TRBJ2-2; 7 bases align to TRBD2. CDR1 MNHEY and CDR2 SVGAGI come from the germline V gene. CDR3 length: 14 amino acids. The V gene end was trimmed by 0 bases and the J gene end by 10 bases; junction bases not matched to a gene: 5. Here the CDR3 DNA reads TGTGCCAGCAGTTACTCATCTAGCGGCCCGGAGCTGTTTTTT. This sequence encodes CASSYSSSGPELFF.

V gene TRBV5-1 combines with J gene TRBJ1-6; D not certain. Per germline, CDR1 SGHRS and CDR2 YFSETQ. The CDR3 contains 15 residues. Trimming took 3 bases from V and 11 from J, leaving 18 bases between them. The CDR3 bases are TGCGCCAGCAGCTCTAACTCCTTGGAAGCGGCACCCCTCCACTTT. This codes for CASSSNSLEAAPLHF.

V is TRBV20-1 and J is TRBJ2-3; D uncertain. Germline V gene sequence: CDR1 DFQATT, CDR2 SNEGSKA (reference sequence). V gave up 2 bases and J gave up 2 bases, with 5 bases separating them. CDR3 size: 12 residues. CDR3 DNA sequence: TGCAGTGCTAGACCCTACACAGATACGCAGTATTTT. It encodes CSARPYTDTQYF.